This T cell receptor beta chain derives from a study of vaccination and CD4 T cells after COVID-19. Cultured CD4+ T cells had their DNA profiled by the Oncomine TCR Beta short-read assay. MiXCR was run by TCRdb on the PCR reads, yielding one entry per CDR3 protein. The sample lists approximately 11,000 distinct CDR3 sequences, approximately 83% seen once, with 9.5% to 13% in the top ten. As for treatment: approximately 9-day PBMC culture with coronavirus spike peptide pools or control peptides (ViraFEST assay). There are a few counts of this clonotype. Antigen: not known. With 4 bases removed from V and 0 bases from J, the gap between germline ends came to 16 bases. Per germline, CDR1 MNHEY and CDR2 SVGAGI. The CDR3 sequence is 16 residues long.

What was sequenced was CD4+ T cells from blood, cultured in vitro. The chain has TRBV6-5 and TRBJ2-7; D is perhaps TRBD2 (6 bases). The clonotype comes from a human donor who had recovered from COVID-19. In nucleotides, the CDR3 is TGTGCCAGCAGTTGGGACTCGACACAGAGCTCCTACGAGCAGTACTTC. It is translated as CASSWDSTQSSYEQYF.